This T cell receptor beta chain was recovered during a study of shared clonotypes between healthy human individuals (dated by TCRdb to the early 2020s). Turning to the overall study: The cohort comprised a couple of women and three men aged 18 to 49 years. Blood TCR repertoires of about five healthy adults were deeply sequenced to estimate repertoire size and the extent of clonotype sharing between individuals. Each donor's leukapheresis produced roughly between about 0.85 and 10 billion PBMCs. To increase sequencing depth and limit assay-specific biases, TCR repertoire library preparation and sequencing were carried out by different laboratories using diverse techniques.

What the research found in general, with its limitations: Only blood was sampled, and tissue TCR repertoires likely differ from those in blood. The small number of donors limited the genetic and exposure-history diversity represented. Pairwise subsampling indicated that sequencing depth was expected to affect the degree of clonotype sharing among donors.

As regards this clone: The specificity of this receptor is unknown. Base qualities are not recorded, but no much larger clone differs from it by a single base.

Using the deep immunoSEQ assay, multiplex PCR amplified TCR CDR3 regions from genomic DNA. Extracted genomic DNA from each cell subset was distributed evenly across all wells of several immunoSEQ 96-well plates, and each plate was treated as a replicate. Each replicate PCR for unsorted PBMC received around 330 ng genomic DNA, equal to about 30,000 T cell genomes. Genomic DNA from unsorted PBMC was sequenced over ten immunoSEQ deep assay plates. The purified libraries were quantified using a Qubit 3.0 fluorometer, sized with a Bioanalyzer 2100, and then quantified again using the KAPA Library Quantification kit. Every immunoSEQ 96-well plate was sequenced on a dedicated single-read 150-cycle Illumina NextSeq 550 flow cell. In the source study's methods: Because only junctional sequences without quality scores were contained in the immunoSEQ output, filtering matching that applied to full-length reads could not be performed. Sequences were annotated with PyIR, a Python wrapper for IgBLAST v1.9, using IMGT germline references to assign V/J genes and CDR3. Reads were removed for weak V/J assignments (E-value above 1e-6), missing CDR3, stop codons, out-of-frame junctions, or ambiguous translated residues. V3J clonotypes were defined as sequences sharing an identical inferred V gene, J gene, and CDR3 amino acid sequence. The percentage overlap between two repertoires was calculated by dividing the number of shared unique clonotypes by the size of the smaller repertoire. Three approaches were used to assess repertoire richness: RTK rarefaction, the Chao1 estimator, and Recon v2.1 estimates of unobserved clonotypes. TCRdb re-hosts the immuneACCESS table, in-frame sequences only. Its copies lack some clones; in the studies checked, an unresolved V gene accounts for under half of them, and the cause for the rest is not known. Clone size and V and J calls were adopted from that table, with D and trimming inferred from the DNA. The table for this sample lists fewer than 700,000 clones; roughly four fifths of them were counted only once. The biggest ten clones account for 12% of the sample.

The donors were healthy, HIV-negative adults with no recently reported acute infections or vaccinations. Every donor was a Caucasian adult living in Nashville, Tennessee, USA. In the unsorted samples, roughly 90 million PBMCs were counted, and genomic DNA was extracted using the QIAamp DNA Blood Mini kit. After blood collection by leukapheresis, PBMCs were isolated using Ficoll-Histopaque density gradient centrifugation and then cryopreserved in the vapor phase of liquid nitrogen. CDR1 and CDR2 were assigned from the germline V gene as MDHEN and SYDVKM. The cysteine opens and the phenylalanine closes a CDR3 of 17 amino acids. The sequence is cut down to CDR3 DNA, 51 bases in frame from base 1. Cut back by 2 bases and 2 bases, the V and J ends lie 17 bases apart.

The sequencing sample was made of PBMCs. The chain uses TRBV28 and TRBJ2-3, with the identity of the D gene unclear. The sequence was obtained from a woman in her forties in good health. Some clones in this sample may be carry-over from other donors' samples. The CDR3 region: CASSLGSSRTPTDTQYF. The nucleotide sequence reads TGTGCCAGCAGTTTAGGCTCGAGTCGGACCCCCACAGATACGCAGTATTTT.